This is a list of T cell receptor beta chains from one sample in a study of cytomegalovirus exposure and HLA in healthy donors. Assay used: immunoSEQ multiplex PCR; TCRdb lists only in-frame clones, some missing. This sample's clone table lists approximately 40,000 clones. Sequencing input: PBMCs. These receptors were obtained from a human donor in good health. CDR3s include the opening cysteine and the closing phenylalanine or tryptophan. The order of the fields is D gene, V gene, J gene, CDR3 protein, CDR3 DNA. The D gene is left open where the match is weak.

d_gene: TRBD1
v_gene: TRBV5-1
j_gene: TRBJ1-1
CDR3aa: CASSLGDRTDTEAFF
CDR3nt: TGCGCCAGCAGCTTGGGGGACAGGACCGACACTGAAGCTTTCTTT

d_gene: .
v_gene: TRBV6-6
j_gene: TRBJ1-5
CDR3aa: CASLDRKSSNQPQHF
CDR3nt: TGTGCCAGCCTAGACAGAAAAAGTAGCAATCAGCCCCAGCATTTT

d_gene: .
v_gene: TRBV28
j_gene: TRBJ2-7
CDR3aa: CASRSPGHSYEQYF
CDR3nt: TGTGCCAGCAGGTCTCCGGGACACTCCTACGAGCAGTACTTC

d_gene: TRBD1
v_gene: TRBV5-4
j_gene: TRBJ2-7
CDR3aa: CASRPDRGGEQYF
CDR3nt: TGTGCCAGCAGACCGGACAGGGGGGGGGAGCAGTACTTC

d_gene: .
v_gene: TRBV5-6
j_gene: TRBJ2-7
CDR3aa: CASSSRFSGEEQYF
CDR3nt: TGTGCCAGCAGCTCTAGATTCTCCGGAGAGGAGCAGTACTTC

d_gene: .
v_gene: TRBV6-5
j_gene: TRBJ1-6
CDR3aa: CASSVGGGHSPLHF
CDR3nt: TGTGCCAGCAGTGTCGGGGGGGGACATTCACCCCTCCACTTT

d_gene: TRBD1
v_gene: TRBV28
j_gene: TRBJ1-2
CDR3aa: CASSSTGSPGYTF
CDR3nt: TGTGCCAGCAGCTCGACAGGGTCTCCTGGCTACACCTTC

d_gene: TRBD1
v_gene: TRBV29-1
j_gene: TRBJ2-7
CDR3aa: CSVADRGLVYEQYF
CDR3nt: TGCAGCGTCGCCGACAGGGGGCTGGTCTACGAGCAGTACTTC

d_gene: TRBD1
v_gene: TRBV6-1
j_gene: TRBJ1-5
CDR3aa: CASSEAQGQGINQPQHF
CDR3nt: TGTGCCAGCAGTGAAGCGCAGGGACAGGGGATCAATCAGCCCCAGCATTTT

d_gene: .
v_gene: TRBV29-1
j_gene: TRBJ1-2
CDR3aa: CSVEKTGLGYTF
CDR3nt: TGCAGCGTTGAGAAGACAGGTCTTGGCTACACCTTC

d_gene: TRBD2
v_gene: TRBV7-3
j_gene: TRBJ2-3
CDR3aa: CASSLQRGGPDTQYF
CDR3nt: TGTGCCAGCAGCTTACAGCGGGGGGGCCCAGATACGCAGTATTTT

d_gene: TRBD1
v_gene: TRBV27
j_gene: TRBJ1-6
CDR3aa: CASSHRQGRVSPLHF
CDR3nt: TGTGCCAGCAGTCACCGACAGGGACGAGTTTCACCCCTCCACTTT

d_gene: TRBD1
v_gene: TRBV7-9
j_gene: TRBJ1-1
CDR3aa: CASSSQGQGTEAFF
CDR3nt: TGTGCCAGCAGCTCACAGGGACAGGGGACTGAAGCTTTCTTT

d_gene: TRBD1
v_gene: TRBV11-2
j_gene: TRBJ2-7
CDR3aa: CASSPGTGGHEQYF
CDR3nt: TGTGCCAGCAGCCCCGGGACAGGGGGACACGAGCAGTACTTC

d_gene: TRBD1
v_gene: TRBV6-5
j_gene: TRBJ1-5
CDR3aa: CASSTGGQPQHF
CDR3nt: TGTGCCAGCAGCACAGGGGGCCAGCCCCAGCATTTT

d_gene: .
v_gene: TRBV9
j_gene: TRBJ1-3
CDR3aa: CASSVSVEGNTIYF
CDR3nt: TGTGCCAGCAGCGTAAGCGTCGAAGGAAACACCATATATTTT

d_gene: TRBD1
v_gene: TRBV9
j_gene: TRBJ1-4
CDR3aa: CASSAQGAVEKLFF
CDR3nt: TGTGCCAGCAGCGCCCAGGGGGCGGTTGAAAAACTGTTTTTT

d_gene: TRBD2
v_gene: TRBV7-3
j_gene: TRBJ2-1
CDR3aa: CASSPGLASDNEQFF
CDR3nt: TGTGCCAGCAGTCCGGGACTAGCGTCAGACAATGAGCAGTTCTTC

d_gene: .
v_gene: TRBV7-9
j_gene: TRBJ1-3
CDR3aa: CASSLLQGAGNTIYF
CDR3nt: TGTGCCAGCAGCTTACTACAGGGAGCTGGAAACACCATATATTTT

d_gene: .
v_gene: TRBV5-5
j_gene: TRBJ1-3
CDR3aa: CASSPGGSGNTIYF
CDR3nt: TGTGCCAGCAGCCCCGGGGGCTCTGGAAACACCATATATTTT

d_gene: .
v_gene: TRBV11-1
j_gene: TRBJ1-5
CDR3aa: CASSLGGAGQPQHF
CDR3nt: TGTGCCAGCAGCTTAGGCGGGGCGGGTCAGCCCCAGCATTTT

d_gene: .
v_gene: TRBV4-2
j_gene: TRBJ2-5
CDR3aa: CASSQDTTGRETQYF
CDR3nt: TGTGCCAGCAGCCAAGATACTACGGGGAGGGAGACCCAGTACTTC

d_gene: TRBD1
v_gene: TRBV7-3
j_gene: TRBJ1-4
CDR3aa: CASSAGTGLPKLFF
CDR3nt: TGTGCCAGCAGCGCCGGGACAGGACTCCCAAAACTGTTTTTT

d_gene: .
v_gene: TRBV19
j_gene: TRBJ1-1
CDR3aa: CASARGNTEAFF
CDR3nt: TGTGCCAGTGCCCGGGGGAACACTGAAGCTTTCTTT

d_gene: .
v_gene: TRBV18
j_gene: TRBJ1-1
CDR3aa: CASSPDMNTEAFF
CDR3nt: TGTGCCAGCTCCCCGGACATGAACACTGAAGCTTTCTTT

d_gene: .
v_gene: TRBV7-3
j_gene: TRBJ1-1
CDR3aa: CASSSTGRTEAFF
CDR3nt: TGTGCCAGCAGCTCCACAGGTCGGACTGAAGCTTTCTTT

d_gene: TRBD1
v_gene: TRBV11-2
j_gene: TRBJ1-3
CDR3aa: CASSPGQGTISGNTIYF
CDR3nt: TGTGCCAGCAGCCCAGGACAGGGGACAATCTCTGGAAACACCATATATTTT

d_gene: .
v_gene: TRBV2
j_gene: TRBJ1-6
CDR3aa: CASYSGLYSPLHF
CDR3nt: TGTGCCAGCTACTCAGGGTTATATTCACCCCTCCACTTT

d_gene: .
v_gene: TRBV7-8
j_gene: TRBJ2-5
CDR3aa: CASSQKETQYF
CDR3nt: TGTGCCAGCAGTCAGAAAGAGACCCAGTACTTC

d_gene: TRBD2
v_gene: TRBV27
j_gene: TRBJ2-1
CDR3aa: CASSPQPFGTNNNEQFF
CDR3nt: TGTGCCAGCAGTCCTCAGCCCTTCGGGACTAACAACAATGAGCAGTTCTTC

d_gene: TRBD1
v_gene: TRBV4-2
j_gene: TRBJ2-7
CDR3aa: CASSLRDSAYEQYF
CDR3nt: TGTGCCAGCAGCCTTCGGGACAGTGCCTACGAGCAGTACTTC

d_gene: .
v_gene: TRBV30
j_gene: TRBJ1-5
CDR3aa: CAWRRANNQPQHF
CDR3nt: TGTGCCTGGAGACGAGCAAACAATCAGCCCCAGCATTTT

d_gene: TRBD1
v_gene: TRBV30
j_gene: TRBJ1-6
CDR3aa: CAWSAGTGENSPLHF
CDR3nt: TGTGCCTGGAGTGCCGGGACAGGGGAGAATTCACCCCTCCACTTT

d_gene: .
v_gene: TRBV18
j_gene: TRBJ2-5
CDR3aa: CASSEVLRIIVDETQYF
CDR3nt: TGTGCCAGCTCTGAAGTTCTGCGGATAATCGTCGACGAGACCCAGTACTTC

d_gene: .
v_gene: TRBV9
j_gene: TRBJ1-1
CDR3aa: CASSPTPGGEEAFF
CDR3nt: TGTGCCAGCAGCCCCACCCCCGGAGGTGAGGAAGCTTTCTTT

d_gene: .
v_gene: TRBV28
j_gene: TRBJ1-1
CDR3aa: CASRATGNTEAFF
CDR3nt: TGTGCCAGCAGGGCGACGGGGAACACTGAAGCTTTCTTT

d_gene: .
v_gene: TRBV14
j_gene: TRBJ2-7
CDR3aa: CASSQDGFGGSYEQYF
CDR3nt: TGTGCCAGCAGCCAAGATGGGTTCGGGGGCTCCTACGAGCAGTACTTC

d_gene: .
v_gene: TRBV13
j_gene: TRBJ1-1
CDR3aa: CASSLYSMNTEAFF
CDR3nt: TGTGCCAGCAGCTTATACAGCATGAACACTGAAGCTTTCTTT

d_gene: TRBD1
v_gene: TRBV5-1
j_gene: TRBJ2-7
CDR3aa: CASGQDLGYEQYF
CDR3nt: TGCGCCAGTGGACAGGACCTCGGTTACGAGCAGTACTTC

d_gene: TRBD1
v_gene: TRBV19
j_gene: TRBJ2-2
CDR3aa: CASSRGQGRTGELFF
CDR3nt: TGTGCCAGTAGTAGGGGACAGGGGCGCACCGGGGAGCTGTTTTTT

d_gene: .
v_gene: TRBV28
j_gene: TRBJ2-7
CDR3aa: CASSSVRYEQYF
CDR3nt: TGTGCCAGCAGTTCCGTCCGCTACGAGCAGTACTTC

d_gene: .
v_gene: TRBV10-3
j_gene: TRBJ1-6
CDR3aa: CAINPNLNSPLHF
CDR3nt: TGTGCCATCAATCCTAATTTAAATTCACCCCTCCACTTT

d_gene: .
v_gene: TRBV25-1
j_gene: TRBJ2-5
CDR3aa: CASSDELNQETQYF
CDR3nt: TGTGCCAGCAGTGATGAACTGAACCAAGAGACCCAGTACTTC

d_gene: TRBD1
v_gene: TRBV7-3
j_gene: TRBJ2-5
CDR3aa: CASSSSGGAQTQYF
CDR3nt: TGTGCCAGCAGCTCCTCAGGGGGCGCACAGACCCAGTACTTC

d_gene: .
v_gene: TRBV5-1
j_gene: TRBJ1-1
CDR3aa: CASSLVGVTEAFF
CDR3nt: TGCGCCAGCAGCTTGGTGGGAGTCACTGAAGCTTTCTTT

d_gene: TRBD2
v_gene: TRBV9
j_gene: TRBJ2-2
CDR3aa: CASSRRTSGGPNTGELFF
CDR3nt: TGTGCCAGCAGTCGACGGACTAGCGGGGGTCCGAACACCGGGGAGCTGTTTTTT

d_gene: .
v_gene: TRBV27
j_gene: TRBJ1-1
CDR3aa: CASTVGGGTEAFF
CDR3nt: TGTGCCAGCACCGTGGGGGGAGGCACTGAAGCTTTCTTT